One and the same sample provided the 28 T cell receptor beta chains below, sequenced in a study of metastatic and nonmetastatic thyroid tumors. Until they underwent thyroid surgery, no patient had received any treatment. Using MiXCR, TCRdb re-called clones from the PCR reads. The sample lists 20,000 to 25,000 clones; approximately 15% were seen once. Source material: tumor tissue. Receptor source: a female donor with papillary thyroid cancer or a benign thyroid nodule (not recorded which). Some clones in this sample may be carry-over from other donors' samples.

This clone showed up just a few times. The V call is TRBV6-1, the J call TRBJ2-3; the D gene is possibly TRBD1 (5 bases). Looked up from germline, CDR1 is MNHNS and CDR2 is SASEGT. Trimming took 10 bases from V and 7 from J, leaving 21 bases between them. The length of the CDR3 is 14 residues. CDR3 protein: CAIGRDLSTYTQYF. Here the CDR3 DNA reads TGTGCCATAGGCAGGGATTTGAGCACCTATACGCAGTATTTT.

This clone showed up many times. In DNA form, the CDR3 reads TGCGCCAGCAGCCAAGAGGGTGGGCCCGGGTTGAGTTTTGAAGCTTTCTTT. This gives the protein CASSQEGGPGLSFEAFF. V is TRBV4-1 and J is TRBJ1-1, with no clear D. CDR1 is MGHRA, CDR2 YSYEKL, per germline. V lost 0 bases and J 7 bases, leaving 21 bases between the germline ends. CDR3 length: 17 residues.

At least ten counts were recorded for this clone. The chain has TRBV20-1 and TRBJ1-1; TRBD1 is a possible D gene (5 bases). Germline CDR1 reads DFQATT; CDR2 reads SNEGSKA (reference sequence). The CDR3 is 15 amino acids. Deletions cut 6 bases from V and 3 bases from J, with 20 bases between. The CDR3 DNA reads TGCAGTGCCGAAGAAGACTCCCTCAGGGACACTGAAGCTTTCTTT. Protein: CSAEEDSLRDTEAFF.

The count of this clone is one. This chain joins TRBV5-1 and TRBJ1-2, with D possibly matching TRBD1 (6 bases). V was shortened by 1 base and J by 2 bases, with 12 bases between the two germline ends. Germline V gene data show CDR1 as SGHRS and CDR2 as YFSETQ. This CDR3 contains 15 residues. CDR3 coding DNA: TGCGCCAGCAGCTTGTTTGGGACATTCAACTATGGCTACACCTTC. Its translation is CASSLFGTFNYGYTF.

This clone was recorded at least ten times. V usage is TRBV7-8 and J usage is TRBJ2-7; maybe TRBD1 (5 bases). Germline V lookup: CDR1 SGHVS, CDR2 FQNEAQ. The germline V and J ends were trimmed by 2 bases and 0 bases, with 11 bases remaining between them. The CDR3 contains 15 residues. The CDR3 is CASSLPGYGSYEQYF. DNA of the CDR3: TGTGCCAGCAGCTTACCAGGGTATGGCTCCTACGAGCAGTACTTC.

Ten or more counts support this clone. This rearrangement joins TRBV11-2 to TRBJ1-4; D unresolved. The CDR3 is 14 residues long. Trimming shortened V by 3 bases and J by 11 bases, and 16 bases separated the two germline ends. Germline V gene data show CDR1 as SGHAT and CDR2 as FQNNGV. For the CDR3, the DNA is TGTGCCAGCAGCTTTAGGGCAGCCTTGGGGAAACTGTTTTTT. The encoded protein is CASSFRAALGKLFF.

Many counts were recorded for this clone. Other nucleotide sequences in the sample specify the same CDR3. The chain carries TRBV20-1 and TRBJ2-4; D is perhaps TRBD2 (6 bases). This CDR3 has 14 residues. V gave up 5 bases and J gave up 4 bases, with 15 bases separating them. CDR1 and CDR2 from the germline V gene are DFQATT and SNEGSKA (reference sequence). The CDR3 bases are TGCAGTGCTGACCGGGCACTAGCTAAAAACATTCAGTACTTC. As protein: CSADRALAKNIQYF.

This clone occurred many times. This sequence joins TRBV20-1 and TRBJ1-5, with 9 bases lining up with TRBD1. CDR1 is DFQATT and CDR2 is SNEGSKA in the germline V gene (reference sequence). Unmatched junction bases numbered 8, after V lost 3 bases and J lost 5 bases. The CDR3 extends over 15 amino acids. The CDR3 DNA sequence: TGCAGTGCTAGTACAGGGACAGGGTTTGATCAGCCCCAGCATTTT. This encodes CSASTGTGFDQPQHF.

The V and J genes are TRBV20-1 and TRBJ2-1; a possible D gene is TRBD2 (5 bases). CDR1 DFQATT and CDR2 SNEGSKA come from the germline V gene (reference sequence). Trimming removed 4 bases at V and 8 bases at J, with 18 bases between. The CDR3 runs 14 residues. The CDR3 nucleotides are TGCAGTGCTATCCGGTACCCGCTTAGCGATGAGCAGTTCTTC. Encoded protein: CSAIRYPLSDEQFF.

This clone has a handful of counts. Given a much more abundant clone one base away, this may be a read error. The chain carries TRBV15 and TRBJ1-1; the match to TRBD1 covers 7 bases. V shed 7 bases, J shed 1 base, and the junction held 9 bases outside the gene matches. This CDR3 spans 15 amino acids. Germline V CDR1 and CDR2: LNHNV, YYDKDF (reference sequence). The CDR3 loop reads CATIRENRGNTEAFF. Here the CDR3 DNA reads TGTGCCACCATCCGAGAGAACAGGGGGAACACTGAAGCTTTCTTT.

This clone was detected ten times or more. This rearrangement joins TRBV5-4 to TRBJ1-2, with TRBD1 as a possible D gene (5 bases). V lost 4 bases and J 2 bases, leaving 15 bases between the germline ends. The CDR3 totals 15 residues. Germline lookup yields CDR1 SGHNT and CDR2 YYREEE (reference sequence). DNA of the CDR3: TGTGCCAGCAGCCGAGGGGAAAGACGGAACTATGGCTACACCTTC. Its protein product is CASSRGERRNYGYTF. The variable domain in full, completed from reference TRBV5-4 and TRBJ1-2, reads ETGVTQSPTHLIKTRGQQVTLRCSSQSGHNTVSWYQQALGQGPQFIFQYYREEENGRGNFPPRFSGLQFPNYSSELNVNALELDDSALYLCASSRGERRNYGYTFGSGTRLTVV.

This clone came up many times. V gene TRBV2 combines with J gene TRBJ1-1; no clear D gene. V lost 4 bases and J 0 bases, leaving 21 bases between the germline ends. The CDR3 has 18 amino acids. Germline CDR1 and CDR2: SNHLY and FYNNEI. CDR3 sequence reads: CASSATSPLSVMNTEAFF. CDR3 sequence (DNA): TGTGCCAGCAGTGCGACCTCTCCCCTTAGCGTCATGAACACTGAAGCTTTCTTT.

This clone was counted only a few times. This chain connects TRBV7-9 to TRBJ2-5; D gene ambiguous. CDR1 SEHNR and CDR2 FQNEAQ come from the germline V gene (reference sequence). With 5 bases removed from V and 7 bases from J, the gap between germline ends came to 17 bases. The CDR3 spans 14 residues. CDR3 nucleotide sequence: TGTGCCAGCAGCAACCCCGTGCCCGTCGGGACCCAGTACTTC. Translating gives CASSNPVPVGTQYF.

The CDR3 here is CASSQGMNTGELFF. The CDR3 bases are TGCGCCAGCAGCCAAGGGATGAACACCGGGGAGCTGTTTTTT. V and J are TRBV4-1 and TRBJ2-2; D ambiguous. Trimming cost V 1 base and J 1 base, with 4 bases left between them. This CDR3 comprises 14 residues. The V gene's germline CDR1 is MGHRA and CDR2 YSYEKL.

This clone was counted many times. This rearrangement joins TRBV2 to TRBJ2-7; D possibly uses TRBD1 or TRBD2 (5 bases each). Per germline, CDR1 SNHLY and CDR2 FYNNEI. V was shortened by 7 bases and J by 5 bases, with 12 bases between the two germline ends. This CDR3 region has 12 residues. CDR3 loop: CASNGDGHEQYF. The CDR3 nucleotides read TGTGCCAGCAATGGGGACGGTCACGAGCAGTACTTC.

With respect to this clone: A read error may account for a junction end that differs from germline. The rearrangement links TRBV19 to TRBJ2-7; 11 nucleotides line up with TRBD2. The CDR3 has 16 amino acids. Germline V gives CDR1 LNHDA, CDR2 SQIVND (reference sequence). CDR3 protein: CPSSPRGTSGLLEQYF. In DNA form, the CDR3 reads TGTCCCAGTAGTCCGAGGGGGACTAGCGGCTTACTCGAGCAGTACTTC.

This sequence joins TRBV11-2 and TRBJ2-6; perhaps D is TRBD1 or TRBD2 (5 bases each). Germline values: CDR1 SGHAT, CDR2 FQNNGV. V was cut by 11 bases and J by 3 bases, with 23 bases left in between. The CDR3 covers 17 residues. The CDR3 spells CAGAPGTGRYGANVLTF. In nucleotides, the CDR3 is TGTGCCGGCGCACCTGGGACGGGTCGCTATGGGGCCAACGTCCTGACTTTC.

This clone is labeled medium-sized (0.01 to 0.1%). The chain has TRBV30 and TRBJ1-2, with D perhaps TRBD1 (5 bases). The CDR3 is 13 amino acids. Trimming shortened V by 5 bases and J by 8 bases, and 18 bases separated the two germline ends. The germline V gene encodes CDR1 GTSNPN and CDR2 SVGIG (reference sequence). The DNA of the CDR3 is TGTGCCTGGGGTCTCTGGGGGGTCGGCGGCTACACCTTC. This translates into CAWGLWGVGGYTF. Based on the CDR3 plus reference TRBV30 and TRBJ1-2, the full variable domain is SQTIHQWPATLVQPVGSPLSLECTVEGTSNPNLYWYRQAAGRGLQLLFYSVGIGQISSEVPQNLSASRPQDRQFILSSKKLLLSDSGFYLCAWGLWGVGGYTFGSGTRLTVV.

This clone was seen ten or more times. This chain links TRBV20-1 with TRBJ2-3, with D perhaps TRBD2 (6 bases). Trimming took 2 bases from V and 0 from J, leaving 12 bases between them. Per germline, CDR1 DFQATT and CDR2 SNEGSKA (reference sequence). This CDR3 contains 15 residues. This CDR3 is CSARLAETSTDTQYF. DNA of the CDR3: TGCAGTGCTAGATTAGCGGAAACTAGCACAGATACGCAGTATTTT.

There are many counts of this clone. This sequence joins TRBV4-1 and TRBJ2-7, with D possibly TRBD1 on 5 matching bases. The length of the CDR3 is 15 residues. Between the trimmed V and J ends, which lost 1 base and 2 bases, there was a span of 12 bases. CDR1 and CDR2 (germline): MGHRA, YSYEKL. DNA for the CDR3: TGCGCCAGCAGCCAAGCTAGGGGCGAAGCCTACGAGCAGTACTTC. It yields the protein CASSQARGEAYEQYF.

This clone was seen ten or more times. V gene TRBV9 combines with J gene TRBJ2-2, with TRBD1 identical over 11 bases. The CDR3 is 15 residues long. V trimming: 3 bases; J trimming: 7 bases; junction bases outside the gene matches: 5. Germline V gives CDR1 SGDLS, CDR2 YYNGEE. DNA of the CDR3: TGTGCCAGCAGCGGGACAGGGGGCGCCGGCGGGGAGCTGTTTTTT. It yields the protein CASSGTGGAGGELFF.

The chain is built from TRBV7-6 and TRBJ2-3, with TRBD2 as a possible D gene (5 bases). The CDR3 length is 17 residues. V lost 1 base and J 4 bases, leaving 18 bases between the germline ends. Germline CDR1 reads SGHVS; CDR2 reads FNYEAQ. In DNA, the CDR3 is TGTGCCAGCAGCTTAGACGCATCTGGAGGTGTGGCAGATACGCAGTATTTT. It translates to CASSLDASGGVADTQYF.

This clone was counted a single time. This chain uses TRBV6-1 with TRBJ1-5, with 8 bases that match TRBD1. The CDR3 is made up of 16 amino acids. Germline CDR1 reads MNHNS; CDR2 reads SASEGT. V gave up 5 bases and J gave up 10 bases; unmatched junction bases: 16. The CDR3 loop reads CASSKTGQGRTHPQHF. The CDR3 DNA reads TGTGCCAGCAGTAAAACAGGACAGGGTCGCACTCATCCCCAGCATTTT.

Ten or more counts support this clone. The chain joins TRBV14 to TRBJ2-7; D unclear. CDR1 SGHDN and CDR2 FVKESK come from the germline V gene. This CDR3 is built from 11 residues. Trimming cost V 8 bases and J 9 bases, with 14 bases left between them. CDR3 residues: CASALPPRQYF. The DNA of the CDR3 is TGTGCCAGCGCCCTTCCACCCCGGCAGTACTTC.

This clone was picked up a small number of times. A clone one base away is much larger, so this may be a read error. This specimen includes other DNA sequences encoding the same CDR3. This chain joins TRBV5-1 and TRBJ2-2; D remains unclear. The CDR3 loop spans 14 amino acids. The germline gives CDR1 SGHRS, CDR2 YFSETQ. V dropped 4 bases and J dropped 4 bases, with 11 bases sitting between them. The CDR3 is CASSPLRSTGELFF. CDR3 nucleotide sequence: TGCGCCAGCAGCCCGCTACGTAGCACCGGGGAGCTGTTTTTT. Together with reference TRBV5-1 and TRBJ2-2, the CDR3 gives the full variable domain: KAGVTQTPRYLIKTRGQQVTLSCSPISGHRSVSWYQQTPGQGLQFLFEYFSETQRNKGNFPGRFSGRQFSNSRSEMNVSTLELGDSALYLCASSPLRSTGELFFGEGSRLTVL.

This clone is categorized as medium-sized. The chain recombines TRBV11-3 with TRBJ2-1; 10 nucleotides line up with TRBD1. The V segment lost 11 bases and the J segment 6 bases; nucleotides outside the gene matches: 7. Germline CDR1 is SGHNT and CDR2 is YENEEA. The CDR3 extends over 13 amino acids. The CDR3 is CAHRDRGFNEQFF. DNA of the CDR3: TGTGCCCACCGGGACAGGGGATTCAATGAGCAGTTCTTC.

This clone was observed at least ten times. The chain employs TRBV2 and TRBJ1-1, with D unresolved. Germline V gene data show CDR1 as SNHLY and CDR2 as FYNNEI. This CDR3 comprises 14 residues. The germline V and J ends were trimmed by 0 bases and 1 base, with 6 bases remaining between them. The CDR3 sequence: CASSEAWQNTEAFF. The CDR3 nucleotides are TGTGCCAGCAGTGAAGCATGGCAGAACACTGAAGCTTTCTTT.

At least ten counts were recorded for this clone. V is TRBV7-9 and J is TRBJ2-7; no clear D gene. The V end was cut by 4 bases, the J end by 2 bases, with 3 bases between. CDR1 and CDR2 from the germline V gene are SEHNR and FQNEAQ (reference sequence). The length of the CDR3 is 11 residues. CDR3 protein: CASSYTYEQYF. CDR3 nucleotides: TGTGCCAGCAGCTATACCTACGAGCAGTACTTC.